These 14 T cell receptor beta chains share one sample of origin, sequenced in a study of cytomegalovirus exposure and HLA in healthy donors. 13 Jbeta primers and 60 Vbeta primers were used for the PCR. Profiling relied on immunoSEQ multiplex PCR, and the TCRdb table lists in-frame clones only, not all of them. The sample contains about 31,000 clones, 65% to 75% of which appear only once. The specimen sequenced was PBMCs. The receptors were sampled from a man aged 45 to 65 in good health and CMV-seropositive.

The genes are TRBV29-1 and TRBJ2-7, with D possibly TRBD1 on 5 matching bases. Germline V gene lookup returns CDR1 SQVTM and CDR2 ANQGSEA. The CDR3 is 14 residues long. The V end lost 4 bases, the J end lost 3 bases, and 16 bases lay between the germline ends. The CDR3 reads CSVVGSQTVYEQYF. The CDR3, as DNA: TGCAGCGTTGTGGGAAGTCAGACAGTCTACGAGCAGTACTTC.

The chain combines TRBV19 with TRBJ1-6, with TRBD1 matching over 8 bases. With V trimmed by 2 bases and J by 9 bases, 3 bases remained unmatched. The CDR3 length is 14 residues. Germline-derived CDR1 and CDR2 are LNHDA and SQIVND (reference sequence). Here the CDR3 DNA reads TGTGCCAGTAGTATACAGGGGGCGCGTTCACCCCTCCACTTT. This sequence encodes CASSIQGARSPLHF.

The V and J genes are TRBV6-5 and TRBJ2-1; 11 bases agree with TRBD2. The germline CDR1 and CDR2 sequences are MNHEY and SVGAGI. The CDR3 is 13 residues long. The trim removed 2 bases at V and 9 bases at J, leaving 0 bases unmatched. The CDR3 nucleotides are TGTGCCAGCAGTTACACTAGCGGGGGTGAGCAGTTCTTC. Its protein product is CASSYTSGGEQFF.

CDR3 sequence (DNA): TGTGCCAGCAGCCAAGAGGTCGGGACAGGGTGGGTCGGTGAGCAGTTCTTC. Protein sequence: CASSQEVGTGWVGEQFF. This chain uses TRBV4-2 with TRBJ2-1; 9 nucleotides agree with TRBD1. CDR1 and CDR2 (germline): LGHNA, YNFKEQ. The V segment lost 0 bases and the J segment 9 bases; nucleotides outside the gene matches: 12. The CDR3 totals 17 residues.

V usage is TRBV11-2 and J usage is TRBJ2-7, with D perhaps TRBD2 (6 bases). V was shortened by 1 base and J by 6 bases, with 13 bases between the two germline ends. The CDR3 is 14 residues long. Per germline, CDR1 SGHAT and CDR2 FQNNGV. CDR3 amino acids: CASSLVASGGEQYF. CDR3 nucleotide sequence: TGTGCCAGCAGCTTAGTAGCGTCCGGGGGCGAGCAGTACTTC.

The V call is TRBV14, the J call TRBJ2-4; D is possibly TRBD2 (6 bases). The germline V gene has CDR1 SGHDN and CDR2 FVKESK. This CDR3 comprises 13 residues. Trimming stripped 4 bases from V and 10 bases from J, with 14 bases between. This chain's CDR3 is CASSRDSSGIQYF. The CDR3 nucleotides read TGTGCCAGCAGCCGGGACTCTTCGGGGATTCAGTACTTC.

This chain uses TRBV6-6 with TRBJ2-7; maybe TRBD1 (6 bases). V was shortened by 6 bases and J by 7 bases, with 16 bases between the two germline ends. The CDR3 extends over 13 amino acids. Germline values: CDR1 MNHNY, CDR2 SVGAGI (reference sequence). The CDR3 loop reads CASRPWGPVEQYF. DNA for the CDR3: TGTGCCAGCAGACCTTGGGGGCCAGTGGAGCAGTACTTC.

This clone has a handful of counts. The chain carries TRBV30 and TRBJ2-3; 8 positions match TRBD2. CDR1 GTSNPN and CDR2 SVGIG come from the germline V gene (reference sequence). Trimming at V came to 2 bases and at J to 6 bases, leaving 7 bases not matched to a gene. This CDR3 contains 14 residues. CDR3 DNA: TGTGCCTGGAGTTATGCGGGGGGTTTGGATACGCAGTATTTT. Protein sequence: CAWSYAGGLDTQYF.

The genes are TRBV4-1 and TRBJ2-5; D gene ambiguous. Between the trimmed V and J ends, which lost 0 bases and 7 bases, there was a span of 15 bases. The germline V gene has CDR1 MGHRA and CDR2 YSYEKL. The CDR3 runs 15 residues. CDR3 sequence reads: CASSQEFGQRGTQYF. The CDR3 nucleotides read TGCGCCAGCAGCCAAGAGTTTGGTCAGCGAGGGACCCAGTACTTC.

The gene calls are TRBV28 and TRBJ1-2; TRBD1 matches 8 bases. Germline lookup yields CDR1 MDHEN and CDR2 SYDVKM. V was clipped by 6 bases and J by 4 bases; unmatched bases: 16. The length of the CDR3 is 17 residues. Here the CDR3 reads CASSQDLPGQAIYGYTF. The CDR3 DNA sequence: TGTGCCAGCAGCCAGGATCTTCCGGGACAGGCGATCTATGGCTACACCTTC.

J is TRBJ2-1 and V is TRBV6-1; D perhaps matches TRBD1 (6 bases). Germline-derived CDR1 and CDR2 are MNHNS and SASEGT. Trimming pared 6 bases from V and 4 bases from J, leaving 10 bases between. CDR3 length: 13 residues. CDR3 region: CASRHTGYNEQFF. The CDR3 nucleotides read TGTGCCAGCAGGCATACAGGGTACAATGAGCAGTTCTTC.

The chain is built from TRBV30 and TRBJ2-1; possible D gene TRBD2, 5 bases. The CDR3 has 13 amino acids. The germline V gene encodes CDR1 GTSNPN and CDR2 SVGIG (reference sequence). Trimming left V 2 bases short and J 7 bases short, with 12 bases between. CDR3: CAWSFGIGNEQFF. In DNA, the CDR3 is TGTGCCTGGAGTTTCGGGATCGGGAATGAGCAGTTCTTC.

This clone was observed once. The chain combines TRBV4-3 with TRBJ2-7; 7 nucleotides match TRBD1. The CDR3 contains 14 residues. The V gene end was trimmed by 5 bases and the J gene end by 2 bases; junction bases not matched to a gene: 6. Germline-derived CDR1 and CDR2 are LGHNA and YSLEER. The CDR3 protein is CASSNYRGAYEQYF. In DNA, the CDR3 is TGCGCCAGCAGCAATTACAGGGGAGCCTACGAGCAGTACTTC.

CDR3 coding DNA: TGTGCCAGCAGCTTGACGTGGGGGGGAAGGACAGATACGCAGTATTTT. As protein: CASSLTWGGRTDTQYF. The chain links TRBV5-6 to TRBJ2-3, with 7 bases lining up with TRBD2. There are 16 residues in the CDR3. Germline CDR1 is SGHDT and CDR2 is YYEEEE. V was pared by 1 base and J by 3 bases, with 8 bases of the junction left unmatched.